These 24 T cell receptor beta chains share one sample of origin, sequenced in a study of cytomegalovirus exposure and HLA in healthy donors. Primers for the PCR totalled 60 Vbeta and 13 Jbeta. The table came from immunoSEQ multiplex PCR; TCRdb's copy has only in-frame clones and leaves some out. The sample carries some 55,000 clones, approximately 83% recorded once. The sequenced sample consisted of PBMCs. Source of these receptors: a man between 35 and 55 years old in good health and CMV-seronegative.

The genes are TRBV5-1 and TRBJ1-1, with TRBD1 matching 8 bases. V lost 4 bases to trimming and J lost 4 bases; unmatched junction nucleotides: 3. This CDR3 spans 13 amino acids. CDR1 and CDR2 from the germline V gene are SGHRS and YFSETQ. Written as DNA, the CDR3 is TGCGCCAGCAGCCTGACAGGGGTCACTGAAGCTTTCTTT. Its protein is CASSLTGVTEAFF.

This chain connects TRBV6-1 to TRBJ1-3, with D tentatively TRBD1 (5 bases). The ends were cut back, 4 bases at V and 3 bases at J, with 7 bases in the middle. The CDR3 has 13 amino acids. CDR1 and CDR2 (germline): MNHNS, SASEGT. This CDR3 is CASSAGFGNTIYF. DNA of the CDR3: TGTGCCAGCAGTGCAGGGTTTGGAAACACCATATATTTT.

This chain links TRBV5-6 with TRBJ2-3; TRBD2 agrees at 12 bases. With 1 base clipped from V and 10 bases from J, the junction kept 13 bases outside the gene matches. The germline V gene encodes CDR1 SGHDT and CDR2 YYEEEE. The CDR3 loop spans 17 amino acids. CDR3 DNA: TGTGCCAGCAGCTTGCGGCTAGCGGGGGGGCTCCGGGGGTCGCAGTATTTT. As protein: CASSLRLAGGLRGSQYF.

This clone has just a few counts. The chain couples TRBV29-1 to TRBJ2-5; D is perhaps TRBD1 (6 bases). Germline CDR1 SQVTM, CDR2 ANQGSEA. V was cut by 3 bases and J by 0 bases, with 11 bases left in between. CDR3 length: 14 residues. The chain's CDR3 is CSVDGDTYQETQYF. CDR3 bases: TGCAGCGTTGATGGGGACACGTACCAAGAGACCCAGTACTTC. Complete variable domain (other parts from reference TRBV29-1 and TRBJ2-5): SAVISQKPSRDICQRGTSLTIQCQVDSQVTMMFWYRQQPGQSLTLIATANQGSEATYESGFVIDKFPISRPNLTFSTLTVSNMSPEDSSIYLCSVDGDTYQETQYFGPGTRLLVL.

The genes are TRBV30 and TRBJ2-4, with D possibly matching TRBD1 (7 bases). V was cut by 1 base and J by 6 bases, with 16 bases left in between. The CDR3 runs 15 residues. Germline-derived CDR1 and CDR2 are GTSNPN and SVGIG (reference sequence). CDR3 coding DNA: TGTGCCTGGAGTGGCGGGGCAGGGGGTTTAAACATTCAGTACTTC. It codes for CAWSGGAGGLNIQYF.

A word on this clone: Relative to the germline gene, one junction end is altered; a read error may explain this. The DNA of the CDR3 is TGTGCCAGCAGCCAAAGCGGGGCCCAGGACTTC. Amino acid sequence: CASSQSGAQDF. The rearrangement joins TRBV7-2 to TRBJ2-5; the match to TRBD2 covers 7 bases. The CDR3 has 11 residues. Germline V lookup: CDR1 SGHTA, CDR2 FQGNSA.

The chain employs TRBV5-4 and TRBJ2-5; weak D call: TRBD2 (6 bases). The CDR3 length is 15 residues. V shed 2 bases and J shed 2 bases, with 13 bases lying between them. Germline V lookup: CDR1 SGHNT, CDR2 YYREEE (reference sequence). The CDR3: CASSFRSGRQETQYF. For the CDR3, the DNA is TGTGCCAGCAGCTTCAGGAGCGGGCGGCAAGAGACCCAGTACTTC.

The chain is built from TRBV4-3 and TRBJ1-2; 9 nucleotides align to TRBD1. CDR1 and CDR2 (germline): LGHNA, YSLEER. With V trimmed by 2 bases and J by 5 bases, 9 bases remained unmatched. This CDR3 contains 16 residues. CDR3: CASSQRSGTGQYGYTF. Here the CDR3 DNA reads TGCGCCAGCAGCCAACGCTCCGGGACAGGGCAGTATGGCTACACCTTC.

The rearrangement links TRBV9 to TRBJ2-7; 9 bases are shared with TRBD2. Germline CDR1 is SGDLS and CDR2 is YYNGEE. The trim removed 4 bases at V and 2 bases at J, leaving 13 bases unmatched. The CDR3 runs to 17 residues. DNA for the CDR3: TGTGCCAGCAGCCCAAAACATAATAGCGGGGGACCCTACGAGCAGTACTTC. This codes for CASSPKHNSGGPYEQYF.

A single count supports this clone. This CDR3 is also generated by other DNA sequences in the sample. The rearrangement links TRBV5-1 to TRBJ1-1, with 10 bases aligning to TRBD1. Germline loops: CDR1 SGHRS, CDR2 YFSETQ. This CDR3 region has 18 residues. V dropped 2 bases and J dropped 4; count of bases not matched to a gene: 14. The CDR3, as DNA: TGCGCCAGCAGCTTTGGGGGTCGAGGGACAGGGGTTATCACTGAAGCTTTCTTT. Amino acid sequence: CASSFGGRGTGVITEAFF.

The J gene is TRBJ2-1, the V gene TRBV9, with a tentative D call TRBD1 (5 bases). Trimming left V 3 bases short and J 2 bases short, with 18 bases between. Per the germline V gene, CDR1 is SGDLS and CDR2 is YYNGEE. The CDR3 spans 17 residues. CDR3 sequence: CASSGFDSAAAYNEQFF. CDR3 in DNA: TGTGCCAGCAGCGGGTTTGACAGCGCTGCTGCCTACAATGAGCAGTTCTTC.

V usage is TRBV10-3 and J usage is TRBJ1-6; D is uncertain. The CDR3 is 14 residues long. In germline, CDR1 is ENHRY, CDR2 SYGVKD. Trimming took off 3 bases at V and 3 bases at J, with 6 bases between the two ends. The CDR3 here is CAISETDYNSPLHF. CDR3 in DNA: TGTGCCATCAGTGAAACAGACTATAATTCACCCCTCCACTTT.

V is TRBV5-4 and J is TRBJ1-6; 7 bases are shared with TRBD1. J was trimmed by 0 bases and V by 0 bases; bases with no gene match: 9. The V gene's germline CDR1 is SGHNT and CDR2 YYREEE (reference sequence). The CDR3 is made up of 19 amino acids. This chain's CDR3 is CASSLGGTAQNSYNSPLHF. CDR3 coding DNA: TGTGCCAGCAGCTTGGGTGGGACAGCACAAAACTCCTATAATTCACCCCTCCACTTT.

The gene calls are TRBV7-9 and TRBJ2-1, with unresolved D. Germline CDR1 reads SEHNR; CDR2 reads FQNEAQ (reference sequence). The V end was cut by 5 bases, the J end by 3 bases, with 8 bases between. The CDR3 consists of 13 residues. This CDR3 is CASSPGGYNEQFF. The DNA for the CDR3 is TGTGCCAGCAGCCCCGGCGGCTACAATGAGCAGTTCTTC. Drawing the rest from reference TRBV7-9 and TRBJ2-1, the complete variable domain is DTGVSQNPRHKITKRGQNVTFRCDPISEHNRLYWYRQTLGQGPEFLTYFQNEAQLEKSRLLSDRFSAERPKGSFSTLEIQRTEQGDSAMYLCASSPGGYNEQFFGPGTRLTVL.

The rearrangement uses TRBV28 and TRBJ1-1; 7 bases match TRBD1. V lost 2 bases, J lost 1 base, and 4 bases stayed unmatched. The CDR3 consists of 15 residues. In germline, CDR1 is MDHEN, CDR2 SYDVKM. The CDR3 sequence: CASSLRGPSNTEAFF. The CDR3 nucleotides are TGTGCCAGCAGTTTAAGGGGGCCCTCGAACACTGAAGCTTTCTTT. Complete variable domain (other parts from reference TRBV28 and TRBJ1-1): DVKVTQSSRYLVKRTGEKVFLECVQDMDHENMFWYRQDPGLGLRLIYFSYDVKMKEKGDIPEGYSVSREKKERFSLILESASTNQTSMYLCASSLRGPSNTEAFFGQGTRLTVV.

The chain has TRBV7-2 and TRBJ1-1; D ambiguous. Germline CDR1 is SGHTA and CDR2 is FQGNSA. The CDR3 covers 12 residues. V dropped 5 bases and J dropped 10 bases, with 14 bases sitting between them. For the CDR3, the DNA is TGTGCCAGCAGCCCAGGACCGGAGGGAGCTTTCTTT. Protein: CASSPGPEGAFF.

The rearrangement uses TRBV7-8 and TRBJ2-6; tentative D call: TRBD2 (6 bases). V lost 2 bases and J 8 bases, leaving 19 bases between the germline ends. There are 17 residues in the CDR3. Germline loops: CDR1 SGHVS, CDR2 FQNEAQ. DNA of the CDR3: TGTGCCAGCAGCTTAACGATAAACCCCGGGGGACCCAACGTCCTGACTTTC. This encodes CASSLTINPGGPNVLTF.

This clone was seen just once. The CDR3 DNA sequence: TGTGCCAGCTCACCACGGACAAACTCTCGAGTCGGGGGAACCACCTACACCTTC. This gives the protein CASSPRTNSRVGGTTYTF. V and J are TRBV18 and TRBJ1-2; maybe TRBD1 (5 bases). Germline-derived CDR1 and CDR2 are KGHSH and LQKENI. Deletions cut 1 base from V and 10 bases from J, with 28 bases between. This CDR3 spans 18 amino acids.

The chain couples TRBV6-4 to TRBJ1-2, with a possible D match to TRBD1 (5 bases). CDR1 MRHNA and CDR2 SNTAGT come from the germline V gene. V was pared by 4 bases and J by 4 bases, with 19 bases between. There are 16 residues in the CDR3. CDR3 loop: CASSVSWDSKGYGYTF. CDR3 in DNA: TGTGCCAGCAGTGTTTCGTGGGACTCCAAGGGCTATGGCTACACCTTC.

The V call is TRBV7-8, the J call TRBJ2-7, with 7 nucleotides matching TRBD1. The CDR3 runs 14 residues. The V segment lost 0 bases and the J segment 3 bases; nucleotides outside the gene matches: 2. Germline CDR1 reads SGHVS; CDR2 reads FQNEAQ. DNA for the CDR3: TGTGCCAGCAGCTTAGCTGCAGGGGGCTACGAGCAGTACGTC. Translation gives CASSLAAGGYEQYV.

CDR3 in DNA: TGCGCCAGCAGCTTGCATGTTGTGGGGAGTGGGAACACTGAAGCTTTCTTT. It encodes CASSLHVVGSGNTEAFF. This sequence joins TRBV5-1 and TRBJ1-1; the D is unclear. Trimming removed 1 base from V and 1 base from J, with 17 bases in between. The CDR3 covers 17 residues. The germline CDR1 and CDR2 sequences are SGHRS and YFSETQ.

In regard to this clone: One end of the junction does not line up with germline, which may come from a read error. This chain joins TRBV7-7 and TRBJ2-1, with a tentative D call TRBD2 (7 bases). CDR1 is SSHAT and CDR2 is FNYEAQ in the germline V gene (reference sequence). The CDR3 contains 14 residues. As DNA, the CDR3 is TGTGCTAGCAGCTTAGACGGTGCGGGGGACAACCAGTTCTTC. It is translated as CASSLDGAGDNQFF.

The chain recombines TRBV30 with TRBJ2-1, with D possibly TRBD2 on 5 matching bases. V lost 5 bases, J lost 2 bases, and 19 bases lay in between. This CDR3 has 16 residues. Germline V gives CDR1 GTSNPN, CDR2 SVGIG (reference sequence). CDR3: CAWDSGIPGTYNEQFF. The CDR3 DNA reads as TGTGCCTGGGATTCCGGGATTCCCGGGACCTACAATGAGCAGTTCTTC.

The gene calls are TRBV19 and TRBJ2-5, with 10 bases identical to TRBD1. Germline CDR1 reads LNHDA; CDR2 reads SQIVND (reference sequence). J lost 4 bases, V lost 3 bases, and 8 bases had no gene match. The CDR3 is 16 residues long. The chain's CDR3 is CASSILGQGMGETQYF. CDR3 DNA: TGTGCCAGTAGTATTCTGGGACAGGGGATGGGAGAGACCCAGTACTTC. Full variable domain (rest looked up from reference TRBV19 and TRBJ2-5): DGGITQSPKYLFRKEGQNVTLSCEQNLNHDAMYWYRQDPGQGLRLIYYSQIVNDFQKGDIAEGYSVSREKKESFPLTVTSAQKNPTAFYLCASSILGQGMGETQYFGPGTRLLVL.